The 5 T cell receptor beta chains in this list originate from one sample, sequenced in a study of T cell repertoires in cytomegalovirus infection (dated by TCRdb to between 2018 and 2020). TCRdb names Illumina HiSeq 1500 as the instrument used. Starting from the raw public reads, TCRdb applied fastp trimming at Q25, assembled clones with MiXCR and retained in-frame beta chains. Rows with a matching CDR3 protein are joined into one entry that keeps the most common DNA and genes. The sample contains fewer than 550,000 distinct CDR3 sequences, 11% of them found a single time. The ten biggest clones cover 10% of the sample. Sequenced: PBMCs. These receptors were collected from a human donor in good health (CMV status not recorded). Some clones in this sample may be carry-over from other donors' samples.

This clonotype was counted ten times or more. The CDR3 spells CASSLRPGGGTEAFF. Written as DNA, the CDR3 is TGTGCCAGCAGTTTACGCCCGGGAGGGGGGACGGAAGCTTTCTTT. J is TRBJ1-1 and V is TRBV7-3; TRBD1 might be the D (6 bases). The V and J ends lost 6 bases and 8 bases respectively, with 22 bases between them. The CDR3 contains 15 residues. The germline CDR1 and CDR2 sequences are SGHTA and FQGTGA. The full variable domain, in which reference TRBV7-3 and TRBJ1-1 provide the parts outside the CDR3, is GAGVSQTPSNKVTEKGKYVELRCDPISGHTALYWYRQSLGQGPEFLIYFQGTGAADDSGLPNDRFFAVRPEGSVSTLKIQRTERGDSAVYLCASSLRPGGGTEAFFGQGTRLTVV.

This clonotype was seen only a few times. The CDR3 loop reads CASSPPLRGLGGGYYEQYF. The CDR3, as DNA: TGTGCCAGCTCACCACCCCTACGGGGGCTGGGAGGGGGGTACTACGAGCAGTACTTC. The chain has TRBV18 and TRBJ2-7; possibly TRBD2 for D (7 bases). Germline CDR1 is KGHSH and CDR2 is LQKENI. The CDR3 is 19 residues long. The V and J ends lost 0 bases and 3 bases respectively, with 24 bases between them. Supplemented by reference TRBV18 and TRBJ2-7, the full variable domain reads NAGVMQNPRHLVRRRGQEARLRCSPMKGHSHVYWYRQLPEEGLKFMVYLQKENIIDESGMPKERFSAEFPKEGPSILRIQQVVRGDSAAYFCASSPPLRGLGGGYYEQYFGPGTRLTVT.

This clonotype was observed many times. The J gene is TRBJ2-3, the V gene TRBV7-2; 11 positions match TRBD2. The V and J ends lost 3 bases and 6 bases, in that order; junction bases with no gene match: 8. The germline V gene encodes CDR1 SGHTA and CDR2 FQGNSA. This CDR3 contains 16 residues. The CDR3 is CASSFGTSGIKDTQYF. The DNA of the CDR3 is TGTGCCAGCAGCTTCGGGACTAGCGGCATCAAGGATACGCAGTATTTT. The full variable domain, rest sourced from reference TRBV7-2 and TRBJ2-3, is GAGVSQSPSNKVTEKGKDVELRCDPISGHTALYWYRQSLGQGLEFLIYFQGNSAPDKSGLPSDRFSAERTGGSVSTLTIQRTQQEDSAVYLCASSFGTSGIKDTQYFGPGTRLTVL.

The sample holds many counts of this clonotype. The chain combines TRBV7-8 with TRBJ1-1; D is undetermined. Between the trimmed V and J ends, which lost 3 bases and 3 bases, there was a span of 14 bases. CDR3 size: 15 residues. Germline V gene data show CDR1 as SGHVS and CDR2 as FQNEAQ. The CDR3 sequence is CASSFVPAGDTEAFF. For the CDR3, the DNA is TGTGCCAGCAGCTTTGTTCCCGCGGGAGACACTGAAGCTTTCTTT.

This clonotype was counted many times. The rearrangement links TRBV28 to TRBJ2-7; 7 positions agree with TRBD2. Germline loops: CDR1 MDHEN, CDR2 SYDVKM. Trimming took 8 bases from V and 0 from J; bases not matched to a gene: 13. The CDR3 contains 16 residues. As DNA, the CDR3 is TGTGCCAGCGAACCCTCTAGCGGATCTAGCTCCTACGAGCAGTACTTC. Protein: CASEPSSGSSSYEQYF.